The source of this TCR beta chain is a study of shared clonotypes between healthy human individuals. The protocol was immunoSEQ multiplex PCR, while the TCRdb copy is restricted to in-frame clones and leaves out a portion. The sample shows 2 million to 2.5 million clones, roughly 90% of them seen only once. The sequence derives from a man aged 18 to 29 in good health. Some clones in this sample may be carry-over from other donors' samples. Input material: naive CD4+ T cells from PBMCs. Subset meaning: CD45RA+ positively selected.

The CDR3 is CASSQTGGYGYTF. DNA of the CDR3: TGTGCCAGCAGCCAGACAGGAGGGTATGGCTACACCTTC. The chain couples TRBV6-4 to TRBJ1-2; TRBD1 might be the D (6 bases). Germline V gives CDR1 MRHNA, CDR2 SNTAGT. The germline V and J ends were trimmed by 6 bases and 5 bases, with 13 bases remaining between them. The CDR3 runs to 13 residues.